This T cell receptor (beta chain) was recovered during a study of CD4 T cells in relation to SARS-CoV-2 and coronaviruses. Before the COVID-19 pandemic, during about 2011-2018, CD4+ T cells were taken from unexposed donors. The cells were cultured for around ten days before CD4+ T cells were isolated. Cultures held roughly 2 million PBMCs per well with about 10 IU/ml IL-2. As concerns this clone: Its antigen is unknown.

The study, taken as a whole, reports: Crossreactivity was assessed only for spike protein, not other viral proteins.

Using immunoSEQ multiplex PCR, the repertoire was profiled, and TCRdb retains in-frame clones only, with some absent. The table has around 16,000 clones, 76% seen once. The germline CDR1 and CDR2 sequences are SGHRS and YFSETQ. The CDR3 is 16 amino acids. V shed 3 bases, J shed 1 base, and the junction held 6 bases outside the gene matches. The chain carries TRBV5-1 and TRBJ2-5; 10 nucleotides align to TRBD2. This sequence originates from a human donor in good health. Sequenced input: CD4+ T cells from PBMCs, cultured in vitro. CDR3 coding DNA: TGCGCCAGCAGCTCCGGGACTAGCGAGCCCCAAGAGACCCAGTACTTC. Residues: CASSSGTSEPQETQYF.